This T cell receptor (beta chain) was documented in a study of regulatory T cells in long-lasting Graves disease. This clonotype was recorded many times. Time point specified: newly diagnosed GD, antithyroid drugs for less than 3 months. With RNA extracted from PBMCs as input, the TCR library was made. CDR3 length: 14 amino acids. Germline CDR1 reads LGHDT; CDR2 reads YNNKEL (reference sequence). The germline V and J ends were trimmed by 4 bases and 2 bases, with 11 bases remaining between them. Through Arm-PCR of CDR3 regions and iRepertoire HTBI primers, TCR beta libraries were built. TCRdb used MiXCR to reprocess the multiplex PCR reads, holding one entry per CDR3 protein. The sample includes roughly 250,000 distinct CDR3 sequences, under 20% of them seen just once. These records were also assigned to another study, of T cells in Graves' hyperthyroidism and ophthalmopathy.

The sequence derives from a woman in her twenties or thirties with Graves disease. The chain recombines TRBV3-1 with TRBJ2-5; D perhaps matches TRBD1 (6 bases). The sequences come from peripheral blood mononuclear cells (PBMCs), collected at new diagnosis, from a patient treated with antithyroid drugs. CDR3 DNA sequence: TGTGCCAGCAGCCGAGGGACAAATCAAGAGACCCAGTACTTC. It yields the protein CASSRGTNQETQYF.